This T cell receptor (beta chain) is drawn from a study of blood T cell repertoires in COVID-19. Study context: Spain, Italy and the United States supplied samples that represented acute and convalescent COVID-19. T cells, B-cell-depleted T cells, or PBMCs supplied cDNA or gDNA.

Repertoires were generated with immunoSEQ multiplex PCR, while TCRdb's copy carries only in-frame clones and drops some. The top ten clones hold 11% of a sample with 270,000 or so clones, roughly 90% of them seen once. Recruited during active infection, patients (from Seattle) were subsequently followed longitudinally. The clonotype comes from a woman under 40 with COVID-19, enrolled during active disease. The source material was peripheral blood.

CDR3 in amino acids: CASSQGSAGSYEQYF. CDR3 bases: TGTGCCAGCAGCCAAGGATCGGCGGGGTCCTACGAGCAGTACTTC. This chain connects TRBV4-2 to TRBJ2-7, with D perhaps matching TRBD2 (6 bases). The germline V gene encodes CDR1 LGHNA and CDR2 YNFKEQ. The V end was cut by 1 base, the J end by 1 base, with 11 bases between. The CDR3 has 15 amino acids.